This TCR beta chain was profiled in a study of human T cells and chemical hapten exposure. Background on the study: DPC at 2% was the sensitizing agent, placed on roughly 2 cm by roughly 2 cm of upper inner arm skin. Scalp application of diphenylcyclopropenone was performed weekly in patients across the entire roughly 26-week study.

This clonotype was detected many times. As yet, its antigen is unknown. The sample's time point: pre-sensitization, week 0. Documented treatment: therapeutic diphenylcyclopropenone sensitization with weekly scalp DPC. Original analysis: Samples contained a median of 95,638 TCRs, with a range of about 23,224 to 700,000. TCRdb used MiXCR to reprocess the RACE reads, holding one entry per CDR3 protein. The V and J calls follow TCRdb's processing rather than the paper's. Among around 250,000 distinct CDR3 sequences listed, around 9.3% were seen once. General study points: Healthy people's immune response may differ from that of the donors, who had alopecia.

Germline CDR1 and CDR2: SGHTA and FQGNSA. Losses at the gene ends were 4 bases for V and 10 bases for J; bases not matched to a gene: 7. This CDR3 has 13 amino acids. The chain employs TRBV7-2 and TRBJ2-1; TRBD2 agrees at 7 bases. The source material was whole blood, sampled in connection with sensitization to the hapten diphenylcyclopropenone (DPC). The sequence came from a woman in her thirties or forties with alopecia areata. Some clones in this sample may be carry-over from other donors' samples. The CDR3 region is CASSWTGGVEQFF. In DNA, the CDR3 is TGTGCCAGCAGCTGGACGGGAGGTGTCGAGCAGTTCTTC.